Listed below are T cell receptor beta chains from one sample, sequenced in a study of blood T cell repertoires in COVID-19. TCRdb keeps only in-frame clones here, not all; method: immunoSEQ multiplex PCR. Seen here are 250,000 to 400,000 clones, around 90% observed once, and the top ten hold 4% to 6%. The specimen was PBMCs or T cells enriched from blood (not recorded which). Receptor source: a man aged 60-69 years who had recovered from COVID-19. CDR3s include the opening cysteine and the closing phenylalanine or tryptophan. A D gene is named only where the DNA matches it firmly. The size entry is marked missing in some rows and otherwise reads once, few, many or a size class.

cdr3_length	v_call	j_call	d_call	clone_size	cdr3_nt	cdr3_aa
14	TRBV10-3	TRBJ2-1	-	-	TGTGCCATCAGTGAGATGGGCCAATACAATGAGCAGTTCTTC	CAISEMGQYNEQFF
13	TRBV29-1	TRBJ1-6	TRBD1	-	TGCAGCGTCAAACAGGGGGGAAATTCACCCCTCCACTTT	CSVKQGGNSPLHF
11	TRBV5-3	TRBJ1-3	-	-	TGTGCCAGAAGTATTGGAAACACCATATATTTT	CARSIGNTIYF
15	TRBV14	TRBJ2-3	TRBD2	-	TGTGCCAGCAGCAAACTAGCGGGAGCGGCAGATACGCAGTATTTT	CASSKLAGAADTQYF
15	TRBV2	TRBJ1-6	TRBD1	-	TGTGCCAGCAGTGAGTTGGGACAGATCAATTCACCCCTCCACTTT	CASSELGQINSPLHF
11	TRBV14	TRBJ2-7	-	-	TGTGCCAGCAGGGGAGACTACGAGCAGTACTTC	CASRGDYEQYF
14	TRBV28	TRBJ2-1	-	few	TGTGCCAGCAGTTTATCAGGGGCCCAGAATGAGCAGTTCTTC	CASSLSGAQNEQFF
17	TRBV28	TRBJ1-3	-	-	TGTGCCAGCAGTCCCCCGCAGGGGTCGACTGGGGGAAACACCATATATTTT	CASSPPQGSTGGNTIYF
16	TRBV28	TRBJ2-7	TRBD2	-	TGTGCCAGCAGTTCTACCCCCTCGGCGGGAGGGTTAGAGCAGTACTTC	CASSSTPSAGGLEQYF
15	TRBV7-2	TRBJ1-5	TRBD1	-	TGTGCCAGCAGCTTAAAGGGACAGGGCAATCAGCCCCAGCATTTT	CASSLKGQGNQPQHF
15	TRBV28	TRBJ1-4	-	many	TGTGCCAGCAGGCCCGCGACAGGAAGTAATGAAAAACTGTTTTTT	CASRPATGSNEKLFF
14	TRBV2	TRBJ1-1	-	-	TGTGCCAGCAGTCTAACAGGCGACTACACTGAAGCTTTCTTT	CASSLTGDYTEAFF
17	TRBV4-2	TRBJ2-6	TRBD1	-	TGTGCCAGCAGCCAAGGGACAGGATTGACTGGGGCCAACGTCCTGACTTTC	CASSQGTGLTGANVLTF
15	TRBV3-1/TRBV3-2	TRBJ1-1	TRBD1	-	TGTGCCAGCAGCCAGACAGGGGAAGGGGACACTGAAGCTTTCTTT	CASSQTGEGDTEAFF
15	TRBV28	TRBJ2-1	TRBD1	-	TGTGCCAGCAGTTCCCCGGGACAGGGGGACAATGAGCAGTTCTTC	CASSSPGQGDNEQFF
14	TRBV2	TRBJ1-5	-	-	TGTGCCAGCAGCGGACAGATTTCAAATCAGCCCCAGCATTTT	CASSGQISNQPQHF
17	TRBV11-2	TRBJ2-7	TRBD2	-	TGTGCCAGCAGCCCCGGGAGGGGCGGGAGGGGGGCGTATGAGCAGTACTTC	CASSPGRGGRGAYEQYF
15	TRBV4-2	TRBJ2-1	TRBD2	few	TGTGCCAGCAGCCAAGTAGCGGGAGGGCTGAATGAGCAGTTCTTC	CASSQVAGGLNEQFF
12	TRBV6-5	TRBJ2-2	-	-	TGTGCCAGCAGCAAATCCACCGGGGAGCTGTTTTTT	CASSKSTGELFF
16	TRBV6-5	TRBJ1-3	-	-	TGTGCCAGCAGTTTTTTCCAGGTGCCCTCTGGAAACACCATATATTTT	CASSFFQVPSGNTIYF
16	TRBV10-1	TRBJ2-2	TRBD2	once	TGCGCCAGCAGTCACAGTCTAGCGGCGAACACCGGGGAGCTGTTTTTT	CASSHSLAANTGELFF
14	TRBV19	TRBJ1-3	TRBD1	-	TGTGCCAGTACCCAGACAGGGTCTGGAAACACCATATATTTT	CASTQTGSGNTIYF
13	TRBV7-8	TRBJ2-5	-	once	TGTGCCAGCAGCTTACCAGTAAAAGAGACCCAGTACTTC	CASSLPVKETQYF
15	TRBV18	TRBJ2-5	-	-	TGTGCCAGCTCACCACCTTCACAGGGCCAAGAGACCCAGTACTTC	CASSPPSQGQETQYF
17	TRBV18	TRBJ2-7	TRBD1	-	TGTGCCAGCTCACCTCGCCAACAGGGGGCCGGCAACTACGAGCAGTACTTC	CASSPRQQGAGNYEQYF
14	TRBV18	TRBJ1-2	-	-	TGTGCCAGCTCACCATTTCAACAGAACTATGGCTACACCTTC	CASSPFQQNYGYTF
14	TRBV11-3	TRBJ1-1	TRBD1	few	TGTGCCAGCAGCGGATCTACAGGGGGAGCTGAAGCTTTCTTT	CASSGSTGGAEAFF
15	TRBV7-9	TRBJ1-5	-	-	TGTGCCAGCAGCTTAGACGGGTTCGGCAATCAGCCCCAGCATTTT	CASSLDGFGNQPQHF
13	TRBV7-6	TRBJ2-1	-	-	TGTGCCAGCAGCCAGATCACGGGAGACGAGCAGTTCTTC	CASSQITGDEQFF
15	TRBV5-5	TRBJ1-4	-	-	TGTGCCAGCAGCTTGGGAGGGAGTGTTGGTGAAAAACTGTTTTTT	CASSLGGSVGEKLFF
19	TRBV18	TRBJ1-3	-	-	TGTGCCAGCTCGCACTTAGGGACTGCGGGACGGATCTCTGGAAACACCATATATTTT	CASSHLGTAGRISGNTIYF
11	TRBV12-3/TRBV12-4	TRBJ2-7	-	-	TGTGCCAGCAGTTTATTAGAGGTCCAGTACTTC	CASSLLEVQYF
16	TRBV6-6	TRBJ2-7	TRBD1	-	TGTGCCAGCAGTTACTCCGGGACAGGGGGCGACTACGAGCAGTACTTC	CASSYSGTGGDYEQYF
15	TRBV19	TRBJ1-5	-	-	TGTGCCAGTAGTATAGTTGGGCAGAGTAATCAGCCCCAGCATTTT	CASSIVGQSNQPQHF
14	TRBV10-3	TRBJ2-1	-	-	TGTGCCACTCTCGCCCAGGGACTCCGCAATGAGCAGTTCTTC	CATLAQGLRNEQFF
15	TRBV29-1	TRBJ2-1	-	-	TGCAGCACACTAGGGAGAGACCTGACCTACAATGAGCAGTTCTTC	CSTLGRDLTYNEQFF
15	TRBV19	TRBJ1-4	-	-	TGTGCCAGTACCGAACGGTCGGCAGGTAATGAAAAACTGTTTTTT	CASTERSAGNEKLFF
16	TRBV5-1	TRBJ2-3	TRBD2	-	TGCGCCAGCAGGGGGACTATTTGGTCACGAACAGATACGCAGTATTTT	CASRGTIWSRTDTQYF
13	TRBV2	TRBJ2-1	TRBD1	-	TGTGCCAGCCAGGGACAGGGATACAATGAGCAGTTCTTC	CASQGQGYNEQFF
14	TRBV5-1	TRBJ2-3	-	-	TGCGCCAGCAGCTTAACAGAATACACAGATACGCAGTATTTT	CASSLTEYTDTQYF
16	TRBV10-3	TRBJ1-6	-	-	TGTGCCATCAGTGAGACCCCGGACAGTTATAATTCACCCCTCCACTTT	CAISETPDSYNSPLHF
14	TRBV28	TRBJ1-5	TRBD1	-	TGTGCCAGCAGCGTTGGACAGGGACGACAGCCCCAGCATTTT	CASSVGQGRQPQHF
14	TRBV19	TRBJ2-3	-	-	TGTGCCAGTAGTATAGAAGCGGCCACAGATACGCAGTATTTT	CASSIEAATDTQYF
20	TRBV9	TRBJ2-5	TRBD1	once	TGTGCCAGCAGCGAGGGGCCGGGACAGGGGGGCCCCCGTTACCAAGAGACCCAGTACTTC	CASSEGPGQGGPRYQETQYF
13	TRBV6-5	TRBJ2-7	-	-	TGTGCCAGCAGTTCTGGTAATTCCAGAGAGCAGTACTTC	CASSSGNSREQYF
15	TRBV6-2/TRBV6-3	TRBJ1-5	TRBD1	-	TGTGCCAGCAGTTCTTACCAGGGGGCCAATCAGCCCCAGCATTTT	CASSSYQGANQPQHF
21	TRBV6-1	TRBJ2-1	TRBD2	-	TGTGCCAGCAGTGAACCTAGAGTAAGCGGGGGGTCTGTGGGCTCCTACAATGAGCAGTTCTTC	CASSEPRVSGGSVGSYNEQFF
16	TRBV28	TRBJ2-2	-	-	TGTGCCAGCAAGGGGGTCAGACAAGCGAACACCGGGGAGCTGTTTTTT	CASKGVRQANTGELFF
16	TRBV5-4	TRBJ2-7	TRBD1	-	TGTGCCAGCAGCTTGGGGGACCGGGACAGGGTGTACGAGCAGTACTTC	CASSLGDRDRVYEQYF
15	TRBV28	TRBJ1-5	-	-	TGTGCCAGCAGTAAAACAGGGCGAAGCAATCAGCCCCAGCATTTT	CASSKTGRSNQPQHF
17	TRBV19	TRBJ1-4	-	-	TGTGCCAGTAGTACGGGCGGGGTGACATCAACTAATGAAAAACTGTTTTTT	CASSTGGVTSTNEKLFF
14	TRBV6-4	TRBJ1-1	-	-	TGTGCCAGCAGAACAGATGGGGCCGCGACTGAAGCTTTCTTT	CASRTDGAATEAFF
12	TRBV9	TRBJ2-7	-	few	TGTGCCAGCAGTCCCACGGGTTACGAGCAGTACTTC	CASSPTGYEQYF
14	TRBV6-2/TRBV6-3	TRBJ2-7	TRBD2	-	TGTGCCAGCAGTTATGGAGCGGGGCCCTACGAGCAGTACTTC	CASSYGAGPYEQYF
14	TRBV11-3	TRBJ2-3	TRBD2	-	TGTGCCAGCAGCTTCGGGCAGCGGGACGATACGCAGTATTTT	CASSFGQRDDTQYF